This TCR beta chain was identified in a study of blood T cell repertoires in COVID-19 (dated by TCRdb to between 2020 and 2021). In terms of the full investigation: Collaborator samples came from the United States, Italy and Spain and covered acute and convalescent phases of COVID-19. The material from the prospective study consisted of cDNA or gDNA derived from T cells, B-cell-depleted T cells, or PBMCs. The dataset comprised deeply sampled blood TCRbeta repertoires from subjects exposed to, actively infected with, or recovered from COVID-19. A freely available public database, intended as a resource for researchers studying the immune response to SARS-CoV-2, is where the repertoires were released. The samples were drawn from the first 160 participants of the ongoing ImmuneRACE study and from over 950 subjects provided by 6 global collaborators. A de-identified subject ID, COVID-19 status, age in years and sex were almost always included in the sample metadata. Where available, HLA class I and class II types were taken from metadata supplied by the sample provider and were not determined by assay-based typing.

The immunoSEQ Assay, a bias-controlled multiplex PCR, was used to amplify TCRbeta CDR3 regions from genomic DNA. As for the authors' bioinformatics: The number of nucleated cells in each sample was estimated by amplification of reference gene primers within the assay. To quantify the absolute abundance of each unique TCRbeta CDR3 rearrangement, sequence reads were collapsed and filtered. For each sample, productive Simpson clonality was calculated as the square root of Simpson's diversity index over productive rearrangements. TCRdb re-hosts the immuneACCESS table, in-frame sequences only. Its copies lack some clones; in the studies checked, an unresolved V gene accounts for under half of them, and the cause for the rest is not known. V, J and clone size are taken as reported in that table, and D and trimming were inferred from the DNA itself. The sample table shows 250,000 or so clones, and approximately 88% are seen once. 3% to 3.5% of the sample lies in the top ten.

The CDR3, cysteine through phenylalanine, is 14 amino acids long. The kept DNA is CDR3 alone, 42 bases in frame from the first base. V is cut back by 2 bases and J by 4 bases, with 4 bases in the junction unmatched. The paper as a whole reports these results and caveats: How much clinical and demographic metadata was included differed by source and by participant, and the metadata was provided uncurated.

Points on this clone: There is no known antigen for this receptor. No per-base quality is available; no much larger clone lies one base away.

Participants in the prospective study were enrolled through a virtual design, were aged roughly 18 to 90 years, and lived in some 24 United States geographic areas. In the prospective study, cohorts were assigned on the basis of participant-reported clinical history obtained from a screening survey and a study questionnaire. Exposed participants had been in contact, within 2 weeks of entering the study, with a person who had a PCR-confirmed or clinician-diagnosed case of COVID-19. In the prospective study, mobile phlebotomists collected whole blood, serum and a nasopharyngeal or oropharyngeal swab from each participant. Additional blood draws and questionnaires over an approximately two-month period could optionally be provided by prospective study participants. Before DNA extraction, prospective study blood samples were shipped either frozen or at room temperature.

The clonotype originates from a woman aged 40 to 49 who had been exposed to COVID-19. In this chain, TRBV23-1 is recombined with TRBJ1-2; TRBD1 agrees with 7 junctional bases. TRBV23-1 falls under the ORF class, with uncertain function. Material: PBMCs or T cells enriched from blood (not recorded which). CDR3 region: CASSQRTGLYGYTF. The sequenced DNA: TGCGCCAGCAGTCAACGGACAGGCCTCTATGGCTACACCTTC.